This is a list of T cell receptor beta chains from one sample in a study of cytomegalovirus exposure and HLA in healthy donors. Data came from immunoSEQ multiplex PCR; TCRdb stores just in-frame clones and leaves some out. This sample has some 130,000 clones; over 50% occur once, and the top ten carry about 1.5%. The sequenced sample consisted of PBMCs. These TCRs come from a human donor in good health. Each CDR3 is given with its conserved first and last residue. The order of the fields is J gene, V gene, CDR3 length, CDR3 protein.

J: TRBJ2-1
V: TRBV7-9
length: 17
CDR3: CASSSDPLAGGPGEQFF

J: TRBJ1-1
V: TRBV13
length: 15
CDR3: CASSSKQELNTEAFF

J: TRBJ2-1
V: TRBV15
length: 14
CDR3: CATSRGQGAWEQFF

J: TRBJ2-3
V: TRBV29-1
length: 14
CDR3: CSIVAGGTTDTQYF

J: TRBJ1-4
V: TRBV7-2
length: 14
CDR3: CASSPRQGAEKLFF

J: TRBJ2-1
V: TRBV5-6
length: 17
CDR3: CASSLDTVRLSYNEQFF

J: TRBJ2-2
V: TRBV4-1
length: 15
CDR3: CASSQAGIRTGELFF

J: TRBJ1-1
V: TRBV19
length: 12
CDR3: CASSYTNTEAFF

J: TRBJ2-4
V: TRBV5-5
length: 14
CDR3: CASSSQGARVTIYF

J: TRBJ2-1
V: TRBV6-5
length: 15
CDR3: CASSYSASGMGEQFF

J: TRBJ2-3
V: TRBV9
length: 14
CDR3: CASTPGQGGDTQYF

J: TRBJ2-3
V: TRBV29-1
length: 15
CDR3: CSVEDRGTRLDTQYF

J: TRBJ2-2
V: TRBV11-3
length: 15
CDR3: CASSRTSGSTGELFF

J: TRBJ2-5
V: TRBV7-2
length: 15
CDR3: CASSLLGTSGETQYF

J: TRBJ2-3
V: TRBV6-6
length: 15
CDR3: CASSSPGTGGDTQYF

J: TRBJ2-3
V: TRBV19
length: 12
CDR3: CASLSNADTQYF

J: TRBJ2-5
V: TRBV5-4
length: 17
CDR3: CASTPWASGRALETQYF